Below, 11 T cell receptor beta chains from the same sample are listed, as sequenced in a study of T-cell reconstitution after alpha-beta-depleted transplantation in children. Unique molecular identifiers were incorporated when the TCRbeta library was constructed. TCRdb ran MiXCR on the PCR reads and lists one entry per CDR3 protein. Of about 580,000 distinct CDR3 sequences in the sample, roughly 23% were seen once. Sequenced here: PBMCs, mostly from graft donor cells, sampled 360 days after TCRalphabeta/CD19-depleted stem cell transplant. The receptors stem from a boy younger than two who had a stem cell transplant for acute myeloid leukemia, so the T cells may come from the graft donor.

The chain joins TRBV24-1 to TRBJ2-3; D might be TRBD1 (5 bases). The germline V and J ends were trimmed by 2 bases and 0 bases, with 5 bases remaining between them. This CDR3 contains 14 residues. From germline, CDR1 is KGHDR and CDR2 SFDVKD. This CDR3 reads CATSDWGSTDTQYF. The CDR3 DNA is TGTGCCACCAGTGATTGGGGCAGCACAGATACGCAGTATTTT.

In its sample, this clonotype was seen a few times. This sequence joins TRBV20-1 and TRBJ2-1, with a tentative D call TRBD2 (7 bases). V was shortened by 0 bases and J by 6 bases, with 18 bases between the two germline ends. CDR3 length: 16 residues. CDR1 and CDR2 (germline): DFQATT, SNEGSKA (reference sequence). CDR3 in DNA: TGCAGTGCTAGAGAAGTTGAGGGGGGGTGGGGCAATGAGCAGTTCTTC. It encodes CSAREVEGGWGNEQFF.

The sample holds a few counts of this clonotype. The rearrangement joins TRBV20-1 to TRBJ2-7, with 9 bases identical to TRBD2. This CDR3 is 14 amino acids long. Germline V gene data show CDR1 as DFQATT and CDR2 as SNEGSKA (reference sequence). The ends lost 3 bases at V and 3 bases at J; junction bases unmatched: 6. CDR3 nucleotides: TGCAGTGCTAGCCAGACTAGCGGCCACTACGAGCAGTACTTC. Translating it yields CSASQTSGHYEQYF.

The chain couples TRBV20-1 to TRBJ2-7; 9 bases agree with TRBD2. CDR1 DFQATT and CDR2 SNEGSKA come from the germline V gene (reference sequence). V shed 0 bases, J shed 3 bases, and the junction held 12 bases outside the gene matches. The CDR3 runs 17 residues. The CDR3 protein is CSARDRAVAGVFYEQYF. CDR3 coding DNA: TGCAGTGCTAGAGATAGAGCTGTAGCGGGGGTTTTCTACGAGCAGTACTTC.

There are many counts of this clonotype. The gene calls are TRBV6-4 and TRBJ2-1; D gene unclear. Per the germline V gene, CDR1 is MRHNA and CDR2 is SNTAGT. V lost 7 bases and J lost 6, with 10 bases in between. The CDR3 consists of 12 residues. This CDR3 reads CASKKASNEQFF. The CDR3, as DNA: TGTGCCAGCAAAAAGGCATCCAATGAGCAGTTCTTC.

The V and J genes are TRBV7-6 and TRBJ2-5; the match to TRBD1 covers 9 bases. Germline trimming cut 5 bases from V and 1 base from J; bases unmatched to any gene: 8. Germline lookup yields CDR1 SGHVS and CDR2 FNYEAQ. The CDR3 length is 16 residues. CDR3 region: CASSPAATGGQETQYF. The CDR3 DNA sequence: TGTGCCAGCAGCCCCGCGGCGACAGGGGGCCAAGAGACCCAGTACTTC.

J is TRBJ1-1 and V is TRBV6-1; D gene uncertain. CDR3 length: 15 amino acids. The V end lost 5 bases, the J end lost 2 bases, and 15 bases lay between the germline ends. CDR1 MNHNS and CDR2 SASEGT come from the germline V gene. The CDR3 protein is CASSTAPVRNTEAFF. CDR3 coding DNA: TGTGCCAGCAGTACCGCCCCGGTCAGAAACACTGAAGCTTTCTTT.

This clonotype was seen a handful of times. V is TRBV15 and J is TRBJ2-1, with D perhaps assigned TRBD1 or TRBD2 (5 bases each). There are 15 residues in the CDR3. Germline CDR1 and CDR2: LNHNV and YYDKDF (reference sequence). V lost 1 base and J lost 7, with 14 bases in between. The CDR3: CATSRVRDPGNEQFF. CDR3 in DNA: TGTGCCACCAGCAGAGTCCGGGACCCGGGGAATGAGCAGTTCTTC.

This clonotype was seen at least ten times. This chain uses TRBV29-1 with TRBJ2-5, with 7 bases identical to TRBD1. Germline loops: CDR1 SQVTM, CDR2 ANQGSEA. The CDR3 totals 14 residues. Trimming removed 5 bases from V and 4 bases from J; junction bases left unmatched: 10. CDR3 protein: CSVPTGDGVETQYF. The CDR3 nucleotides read TGCAGCGTTCCCACAGGGGACGGGGTAGAGACCCAGTACTTC.

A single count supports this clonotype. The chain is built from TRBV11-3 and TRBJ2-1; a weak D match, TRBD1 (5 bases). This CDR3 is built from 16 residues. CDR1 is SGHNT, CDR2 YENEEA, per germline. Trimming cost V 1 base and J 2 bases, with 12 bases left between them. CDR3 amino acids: CASSLVRRAPYNEQFF. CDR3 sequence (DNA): TGTGCCAGCAGCTTAGTGCGCAGGGCCCCCTACAATGAGCAGTTCTTC.

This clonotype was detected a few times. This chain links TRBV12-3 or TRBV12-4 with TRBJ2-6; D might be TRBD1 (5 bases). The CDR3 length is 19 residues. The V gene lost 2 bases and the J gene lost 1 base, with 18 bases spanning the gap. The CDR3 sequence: CASSLPQGFGPSGANVLTF. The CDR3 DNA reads TGTGCCAGCAGTTTACCGCAGGGATTTGGTCCGTCTGGGGCCAACGTCCTGACTTTC.